This T cell receptor (beta chain) originates from a study of T cell responses to AZD1222 COVID-19 vaccine. Overall study results and limits: Clonal diversity was possibly underestimated; the donors were predominantly white British and more often female.

The assay was immunoSEQ multiplex PCR, and TCRdb's table has in-frame clones only and misses some. The data contain about 150,000 clones, roughly nine tenths of them singletons. Notes on this clone: Its matching antigen is unknown.

Germline V gene data show CDR1 as PRHDT and CDR2 as FYEKMQ (reference sequence). This CDR3 region has 13 residues. The trim removed 5 bases at V and 5 bases at J, leaving 3 bases unmatched. The source of this sequence is an adult who received the AZD1222 COVID-19 vaccine. The sample consisted of peripheral blood, taken 28 days after the second AZD1222 dose. The gene calls are TRBV13 and TRBJ2-1, with TRBD2 matching 7 bases. The CDR3 sequence is CASSAGRNNEQFF. The DNA for the CDR3 is TGTGCCAGCAGCGCCGGGAGGAACAATGAGCAGTTCTTC.